Presented here are 25 T cell receptor beta chains from one specimen sequenced in a study of blood T cells in healthy people across ages. A J-beta primer mix and a sample-barcoded 5' primer were used in a second PCR of about 7 to 12 cycles. TCRdb re-derived calls from the 5' RACE reads in MiXCR, one entry per CDR3 protein. Of around 1,000,000 distinct CDR3 sequences in the sample, approximately 25% were seen once. These same data were also listed under a study on T cells of mothers and their children.

Sequencing was carried out using blood. The receptors derive from a girl aged 2 to 10 in good health.

This clonotype was detected only a few times. This chain connects TRBV12-5 to TRBJ2-2, with D hard to call. The CDR3 runs to 14 residues. CDR1 and CDR2 (germline): LGHNT, FRNRAP. Trimming shortened V by 6 bases and J by 0 bases, and 8 bases separated the two germline ends. DNA for the CDR3: TGTGCTAGTGGCCCGACCACGAACACCGGGGAGCTGTTTTTT. Amino acid sequence: CASGPTTNTGELFF.

V gene TRBV12-3 or TRBV12-4 combines with J gene TRBJ2-5; D not resolved. The CDR3 runs to 13 residues. V was cut by 8 bases and J by 3 bases, with 13 bases left in between. CDR3 nucleotides: TGTGCCAGCTTGATCTCGGGCAAAGAGACCCAGTACTTC. Translated: CASLISGKETQYF.

The table lists this clonotype with a few counts. The CDR3 nucleotides read TGTGCCACCACTAGCGGGGTGGGGACCCAGTACTTC. Residues: CATTSGVGTQYF. This chain uses TRBV24-1 with TRBJ2-5; 9 bases agree with TRBD2. Germline CDR1 reads KGHDR; CDR2 reads SFDVKD. CDR3 length: 12 residues. Unmatched junction bases numbered 4, after V lost 8 bases and J lost 7 bases.

The CDR3 nucleotides are TGTGCCAGCAGCCACCAGGGAATTCAGCCCCAGCATTTT. This codes for CASSHQGIQPQHF. This sequence joins TRBV4-2 and TRBJ1-5; perhaps TRBD1 as D (5 bases). The CDR3 has 13 residues. V was clipped by 3 bases and J by 6 bases, with 9 bases between them. Germline loops: CDR1 LGHNA, CDR2 YNFKEQ.

The V and J genes are TRBV12-3 or TRBV12-4 and TRBJ1-6, with D tentatively TRBD1 (5 bases). V was shortened by 8 bases and J by 6 bases, with 11 bases between the two germline ends. CDR3 length: 13 residues. CDR3 sequence reads: CASRDGGNSPLHF. The CDR3 nucleotides read TGTGCCAGCCGCGACGGGGGTAATTCACCCCTCCACTTT.

V and J are TRBV25-1 and TRBJ1-3; D unresolved. The CDR3 length is 16 residues. Germline V gene lookup returns CDR1 MGHDK and CDR2 SYGVNS. V dropped 0 bases and J dropped 2 bases, with 11 bases sitting between them. The CDR3, as DNA: TGTGCCAGCAGTGAATACTTACACGCTACTGGAAACACCATATATTTT. It is translated as CASSEYLHATGNTIYF.

The chain links TRBV11-3 to TRBJ2-1, with TRBD2 matching 10 bases. Per germline, CDR1 SGHNT and CDR2 YENEEA. V lost 5 bases and J lost 7; bases outside the gene matches: 8. The CDR3 has 15 amino acids. CDR3 in amino acids: CASSNSGLAPNEQFF. The DNA of the CDR3 is TGTGCCAGCAGCAACTCGGGACTAGCGCCGAATGAGCAGTTCTTC.

There are a few counts of this clonotype. Here the CDR3 DNA reads TGTGCCAGCAGCTTAGAGGGACCGAGCTCCTATAATTCACCCCTCCACTTT. It encodes CASSLEGPSSYNSPLHF. This chain uses TRBV7-6 with TRBJ1-6; D may be TRBD1 (5 bases). Between the trimmed V and J ends, which lost 1 base and 0 bases, there was a span of 10 bases. Germline CDR1 reads SGHVS; CDR2 reads FNYEAQ. This CDR3 has 17 residues. Based on the CDR3 plus reference TRBV7-6 and TRBJ1-6, the full variable domain is GAGVSQSPRYKVTKRGQDVALRCDPISGHVSLYWYRQALGQGPEFLTYFNYEAQQDKSGLPNDRFSAERPEGSISTLTIQRTEQRDSAMYRCASSLEGPSSYNSPLHFGNGTRLTVT.

The chain combines TRBV20-1 with TRBJ2-3; 7 nucleotides align to TRBD2. This CDR3 contains 15 residues. Germline values: CDR1 DFQATT, CDR2 SNEGSKA (reference sequence). V gave up 5 bases and J gave up 2 bases; unmatched junction bases: 10. CDR3 protein: CSAWPSGAPTDTQYF. DNA for the CDR3: TGCAGTGCTTGGCCTAGCGGAGCTCCCACAGATACGCAGTATTTT.

V gene TRBV12-3 or TRBV12-4 combines with J gene TRBJ1-2; D is perhaps TRBD1 (6 bases). CDR3 length: 13 amino acids. Trimming left V 3 bases short and J 8 bases short, with 13 bases between. CDR3 bases: TGTGCCAGCAGTTTCATGGCAGGGGACGGCTACACCTTC. Protein: CASSFMAGDGYTF.

There are many counts of this clonotype. The V and J genes are TRBV12-3 or TRBV12-4 and TRBJ1-3, with D hard to call. V shed 3 bases and J shed 2 bases, with 8 bases lying between them. The CDR3 length is 14 residues. In nucleotides, the CDR3 is TGTGCCAGCAGTTTCGGAGGGACTGGAAACACCATATATTTT. The encoded protein is CASSFGGTGNTIYF.

There are a few counts of this clonotype. The chain combines TRBV6-5 with TRBJ1-2; weak D call: TRBD1 (5 bases). The CDR3 consists of 12 residues. V was pared by 5 bases and J by 6 bases, with 10 bases between. Germline V gene lookup returns CDR1 MNHEY and CDR2 SVGAGI. The CDR3 DNA reads as TGTGCCAGCAGTAACACCAGGGATGGCTACACCTTC. Translating it yields CASSNTRDGYTF.

As concerns this clonotype: The junction differs from germline at one of its ends, possibly a read error. The V call is TRBV7-2, the J call TRBJ2-5, with D perhaps matching TRBD1 (5 bases). This CDR3 is built from 13 residues. The germline gives CDR1 SGHTA, CDR2 FQGNSA. The DNA of the CDR3 is TGTGCCGGCAGCTTGGGGCGGAAAGAGACCCAGTGCTTC. It translates to CAGSLGRKETQCF.

This clonotype was counted a few times. The chain joins TRBV6-2 or TRBV6-3 to TRBJ1-1; no clear D gene. The V gene lost 5 bases and the J gene lost 4 bases, with 14 bases spanning the gap. Looked up from germline, CDR1 is MNHEY and CDR2 is SVGEGT. The CDR3 runs to 14 residues. The CDR3 sequence: CASSSPPGRTEAFF. DNA of the CDR3: TGTGCCAGCAGTAGTCCCCCGGGTCGCACTGAAGCTTTCTTT.

The V call is TRBV29-1, the J call TRBJ1-4; D is undetermined. The CDR3 has 13 residues. Germline V gene lookup returns CDR1 SQVTM and CDR2 ANQGSEA. Trimming took off 3 bases at V and 4 bases at J, with 9 bases between the two ends. The CDR3 region is CSVDLGYNEKLFF. In DNA, the CDR3 is TGCAGCGTTGATTTGGGGTATAATGAAAAACTGTTTTTT.

The rearrangement links TRBV2 to TRBJ2-1; D not certain. The germline gives CDR1 SNHLY, CDR2 FYNNEI. This CDR3 contains 12 residues. Trimming removed 11 bases from V and 1 base from J, with 9 bases in between. The DNA for the CDR3 is TGTGCCTACATGAATTCCTACAATGAGCAGTTCTTC. Protein sequence: CAYMNSYNEQFF. The variable domain in full, with the rest retrieved from reference TRBV2 and TRBJ2-1, is EPEVTQTPSHQVTQMGQEVILRCVPISNHLYFYWYRQILGQKVEFLVSFYNNEISEKSEIFDDQFSVERPDGSNFTLKIRSTKLEDSAMYFCAYMNSYNEQFFGPGTRLTVL.

The chain has TRBV29-1 and TRBJ1-1; D is perhaps TRBD1 (5 bases). The V gene's germline CDR1 is SQVTM and CDR2 ANQGSEA. The CDR3 sequence is 13 residues long. V dropped 4 bases and J dropped 0 bases, with 9 bases sitting between them. The CDR3 is CSVANRLNTEAFF. CDR3 coding DNA: TGCAGCGTTGCAAACAGGTTGAACACTGAAGCTTTCTTT. The variable domain in full, with the rest retrieved from reference TRBV29-1 and TRBJ1-1, is SAVISQKPSRDICQRGTSLTIQCQVDSQVTMMFWYRQQPGQSLTLIATANQGSEATYESGFVIDKFPISRPNLTFSTLTVSNMSPEDSSIYLCSVANRLNTEAFFGQGTRLTVV.

V usage is TRBV6-5 and J usage is TRBJ1-1; TRBD1 matches 9 bases. Germline trimming cut 5 bases from V and 4 bases from J; bases unmatched to any gene: 11. The CDR3 has 16 amino acids. Germline CDR1 MNHEY, CDR2 SVGAGI. The CDR3 spells CASSQPGQGLGTEAFF. The CDR3, as DNA: TGTGCCAGCAGTCAACCGGGACAGGGTTTGGGCACTGAAGCTTTCTTT.

This clonotype was seen more than once but under ten times. This sequence joins TRBV20-1 and TRBJ1-4; TRBD1 matches at 8 bases. V lost 0 bases, J lost 8 bases, and 11 bases stayed unmatched. The CDR3 sequence is 16 residues long. Per germline, CDR1 DFQATT and CDR2 SNEGSKA (reference sequence). Written as DNA, the CDR3 is TGCAGTGCTAGAGATCCTAAGACAGGGGTGAGGGAAAAACTGTTTTTT. Encoded protein: CSARDPKTGVREKLFF.

The chain carries TRBV18 and TRBJ1-4; no clear D. Trimming left V 2 bases short and J 8 bases short, with 9 bases between. This CDR3 has 13 residues. Germline assignment: CDR1 KGHSH and CDR2 LQKENI. CDR3 in amino acids: CASSPGMGEKLFF. The CDR3 nucleotides are TGTGCCAGCTCACCAGGCATGGGCGAAAAACTGTTTTTT.

The chain recombines TRBV5-1 with TRBJ1-1; D not certain. CDR3 length equals 13 residues. The ends were cut back, 2 bases at V and 1 base at J, with 6 bases in the middle. Germline-derived CDR1 and CDR2 are SGHRS and YFSETQ. The CDR3 DNA sequence: TGCGCCAGCAGCTTCCCCCCGAACACTGAAGCTTTCTTT. Translating gives CASSFPPNTEAFF. Full variable domain (missing parts from reference TRBV5-1 and TRBJ1-1): KAGVTQTPRYLIKTRGQQVTLSCSPISGHRSVSWYQQTPGQGLQFLFEYFSETQRNKGNFPGRFSGRQFSNSRSEMNVSTLELGDSALYLCASSFPPNTEAFFGQGTRLTVV.

Here the CDR3 reads CASSEYGETQYF. CDR3 sequence (DNA): TGTGCCAGCAGTGAATACGGGGAGACCCAGTACTTC. The chain combines TRBV25-1 with TRBJ2-5; D unclear. Trimming cost V 0 bases and J 5 bases, with 4 bases left between them. The germline CDR1 and CDR2 sequences are MGHDK and SYGVNS. The CDR3 has 12 amino acids.

This chain joins TRBV3-1 and TRBJ2-2; possibly TRBD1 for D (6 bases). The CDR3 has 16 residues. The ends were cut back, 7 bases at V and 0 bases at J, with 15 bases in the middle. The germline V gene has CDR1 LGHDT and CDR2 YNNKEL (reference sequence). The DNA of the CDR3 is TGTGCCAGCACAACAGGGACGGATTCGAACACCGGGGAGCTGTTTTTT. Protein: CASTTGTDSNTGELFF.

This chain connects TRBV27 to TRBJ2-3, with D hard to call. CDR1 and CDR2 (germline): MNHEY, SMNVEV (reference sequence). The CDR3 is made up of 11 amino acids. The V gene lost 5 bases and the J gene lost 9 bases, with 9 bases spanning the gap. Here the CDR3 reads CASSLTGTQYF. CDR3 in DNA: TGTGCCAGCAGTCTTACCGGGACGCAGTATTTT.

This clonotype has just a few counts. The chain employs TRBV12-3 or TRBV12-4 and TRBJ2-4; D is perhaps TRBD2 (6 bases). This CDR3 region has 15 residues. Trimming left V 7 bases short and J 1 base short, with 14 bases between. CDR3 protein: CASNSQGGAKNIQYF. CDR3 DNA sequence: TGTGCCAGCAACTCTCAGGGAGGTGCCAAAAACATTCAGTACTTC.